This record concerns one T cell receptor (beta chain) sequence. Study processing details: From reference gene primer amplification, estimates of nucleated cell counts were derived. Here immunoSEQ multiplex PCR was the method, and the copy in TCRdb shows in-frame clones only, minus some. V, J and clone size were drawn from that table, and D and trimming were deduced from the DNA. The sample consists of 130,000 to 150,000 clones, about nine tenths of them appearing once. The sample is drawn from a study of blood T cell repertoires in COVID-19. Study overall: Both acute and convalescent COVID-19 samples were obtained from the United States, Italy and Spain. Sources were T cells, B-cell-depleted T cells, or PBMCs; the material itself was cDNA or gDNA.

This sequence originates from a man in his forties or fifties with active or convalescent COVID-19. The sequenced sample was peripheral blood.

The CDR3 DNA is TGTGCCAGTAGTCAGCGGAGAAACTCCTACGAGCAGTACTTC. Translation gives CASSQRRNSYEQYF. The V and J genes are TRBV19 and TRBJ2-7, with D tentatively TRBD2 (5 bases). V was cut by 5 bases and J by 0 bases, with 11 bases left in between. Looked up from germline, CDR1 is LNHDA and CDR2 is SQIVND (reference sequence). This CDR3 contains 14 residues.